These 16 T cell receptor beta chains originate from one sample sequenced in a study of tumor-infiltrating lymphocytes in primary liver carcinoma. The study extracted blood RNA from unsorted whole blood and also extracted germline DNA. Production of TCR beta cDNA used 400 to 650 ng total RNA together with a constant-region primer. Library construction for TCR beta comprised three nested multiplex PCR rounds performed with slightly modified ARM-PCR. Primers for the first two PCR rounds were TRBV1-TRBV30 forward primers and a C-beta reverse primer (about 11 cycles per round). MiXCR, run by TCRdb on the multiplex PCR reads, gives a single entry per CDR3 protein. The sample consists of some 180,000 distinct CDR3 sequences, roughly three fifths of them appearing once. The sample was peripheral blood. These receptors were obtained from a man in his forties with primary liver carcinoma and hepatitis B virus infection.

This clonotype was detected only a few times. The J gene is TRBJ2-3, the V gene TRBV14; 7 bases are shared with TRBD2. This CDR3 has 13 residues. After removal of 4 bases from V and 9 bases from J, the junction contained 7 bases not matched to a gene. CDR1 is SGHDN and CDR2 is FVKESK in the germline V gene. The CDR3 loop is CASSPAGGGTQYF. As DNA, the CDR3 is TGTGCCAGCAGCCCCGCTGGGGGAGGGACGCAGTATTTT.

Note on this clonotype: The junction departs from the called germline gene at one end, perhaps through a read error. This sequence joins TRBV10-2 and TRBJ1-5, with no clear D. Germline V gene data show CDR1 as WSHSY and CDR2 as SAAADI. The CDR3 length is 15 residues. This CDR3 is CTSSESRYGDQPQHF. The CDR3 region has the DNA TGCACCAGCAGTGAGTCGCGTTACGGCGATCAGCCCCAGCATTTT.

Concerning this clonotype itself: A much larger clone sits a single nucleotide away, making a read error possible. V usage is TRBV10-3 and J usage is TRBJ2-2, with D possibly TRBD1 on 6 matching bases. Germline CDR1 is ENHRY and CDR2 is SYGVKD. CDR3 length equals 15 residues. The CDR3 here is CATYKTGGASGELYF. Written as DNA, the CDR3 is TGTGCCACCTACAAGACAGGCGGCGCCTCCGGGGAGCTGTATTTT.

This clonotype was seen once. At one end the junction does not follow the germline gene, possibly because of a read error. CDR3 loop: CASSQGQNQPRHF. CDR3 nucleotide sequence: TGTGCCAGCAGTCAAGGACAGAATCAGCCCCGGCATTTT. The chain carries TRBV12-3 or TRBV12-4 and TRBJ1-5; D possibly corresponds to TRBD1 (6 bases). The CDR3 has 13 amino acids.

This clonotype was counted at least ten times. The chain employs TRBV11-2 and TRBJ2-5, with D tentatively TRBD2 (6 bases). V lost 4 bases and J 5 bases, leaving 20 bases between the germline ends. CDR1 and CDR2 from the germline V gene are SGHAT and FQNNGV. This CDR3 has 16 amino acids. CDR3 region: CASSSAPGLLRETQYF. In DNA form, the CDR3 reads TGTGCCAGCAGCTCCGCCCCGGGACTGCTAAGGGAGACCCAGTACTTC.

This clonotype was seen only once. A read error may produce the germline difference seen at one junction end. The V gene is TRBV29-1, the J gene TRBJ2-2, with D uncertain. The CDR3 runs 14 residues. Germline V CDR1 and CDR2: SQVTM, ANQGSEA. CDR3 nucleotide sequence: TGCAGCGTTAGGGATGCTTCGAACATCGGGGAGCTGTTTTTT. Amino acids: CSVRDASNIGELFF.

This clonotype was seen ten or more times. This chain connects TRBV5-5 to TRBJ1-1; no definite D call. The CDR3 sequence is 12 residues long. Per germline, CDR1 SGHKS and CDR2 YYEKEE (reference sequence). Between the trimmed V and J ends, which lost 4 bases and 1 base, there was a span of 5 bases. The CDR3 reads CASSLRNTEAFF. CDR3 DNA: TGTGCCAGCAGCCTCCGGAACACTGAAGCTTTCTTT.

CDR3 nucleotide sequence: TGCAGCGTTGACGGGCGGAGCTCCTACAATGAGCAGTTCTTC. This codes for CSVDGRSSYNEQFF. The rearrangement uses TRBV29-1 and TRBJ2-1; D remains unclear. The CDR3 loop spans 14 amino acids. V was pared by 3 bases and J by 0 bases, with 9 bases between. From germline, CDR1 is SQVTM and CDR2 ANQGSEA.

This chain links TRBV28 with TRBJ2-3, with a possible D match to TRBD1 (5 bases). The CDR3 spans 13 residues. Looked up from germline, CDR1 is MDHEN and CDR2 is SYDVKM. Trimming shortened V by 7 bases and J by 0 bases, and 8 bases separated the two germline ends. The CDR3 coding sequence is TGTGCCAGCATTGACAGAAGCACAGATACGCAGTATTTT. It codes for CASIDRSTDTQYF.

This chain joins TRBV5-8 and TRBJ2-3; no reliable D call. This CDR3 has 11 amino acids. V lost 7 bases, J lost 5 bases, and 8 bases lay in between. Per germline, CDR1 SGHTS and CDR2 YDEGEE. The CDR3 nucleotides read TGTGCCAGCCTGCGAGTAGATACGCAGTATTTT. It specifies CASLRVDTQYF.

Comments on this clonotype: A much larger clonotype is one base distant, so this may be a read error. This sequence joins TRBV11-2 and TRBJ2-3; D uncertain. Trimming removed 3 bases from V and 6 bases from J, with 7 bases in between. This CDR3 contains 12 residues. In germline, CDR1 is SGHAT, CDR2 FQNNGV. The CDR3 DNA reads as TGTGCCAGCAGCTTCATGGACGATACGCAGTATTTT. Translation: CASSFMDDTQYF.

J is TRBJ1-4 and V is TRBV29-1; 8 bases agree with TRBD1. This CDR3 comprises 14 residues. Looked up from germline, CDR1 is SQVTM and CDR2 is ANQGSEA. With 0 bases clipped from V and 8 bases from J, the junction kept 5 bases outside the gene matches. The CDR3: CSVEDDRGGEKLFF. The CDR3 nucleotides read TGCAGCGTTGAAGACGACAGGGGTGGGGAAAAACTGTTTTTT.

This clonotype was observed a few times. The chain has TRBV29-1 and TRBJ1-5; 7 bases agree with TRBD1. The CDR3 extends over 12 amino acids. Trimming at V came to 7 bases and at J to 7 bases, leaving 7 bases not matched to a gene. Germline CDR1 and CDR2: SQVTM and ANQGSEA. In nucleotides, the CDR3 is TGCAGCGCCGTGGACAGGCAACAGCCCCAGCATTTT. Translated, it gives CSAVDRQQPQHF.

As for this clonotype: One junction end does not reproduce the germline sequence, and a read error may be involved. This chain uses TRBV7-9 with TRBJ2-6; D may be TRBD1 (5 bases). This CDR3 contains 19 residues. The germline V gene has CDR1 SEHNR and CDR2 FQNEAQ (reference sequence). In nucleotides, the CDR3 is TGTGCCAGCAGCCCAACCCGGTTGAGGCGGAGCTCTGGGGCCAGCGTCCTGACTTTC. Protein product: CASSPTRLRRSSGASVLTF.

The sample holds a few counts of this clonotype. The CDR3 DNA reads TGCAGCGTGACAACTCTGACGCCTTCGGGGGTGGAGGGGGTGGAGACCCAGTACTTC. Amino acids: CSVTTLTPSGVEGVETQYF. The chain uses TRBV29-1 and TRBJ2-5; D is tentatively TRBD1 or TRBD2 (6 bases each). Germline V gives CDR1 SQVTM, CDR2 ANQGSEA. The CDR3 is 19 amino acids. Trimming removed 6 bases at V and 5 bases at J, with 34 bases between.

The chain couples TRBV6-6 to TRBJ2-5, with D uncertain. The V end lost 8 bases, the J end lost 5 bases, and 9 bases lay between the germline ends. The CDR3 covers 11 residues. From germline, CDR1 is MNHNY and CDR2 SVGAGI (reference sequence). In nucleotides, the CDR3 is TGTGCCAGCGCCCACGGGGAGACCCAGTACTTC. This gives the protein CASAHGETQYF.